This record covers a single T cell receptor beta chain. Per germline, CDR1 MNHNS and CDR2 SASEGT. This CDR3 region has 16 residues. The trim removed 2 bases at V and 3 bases at J, leaving 4 bases unmatched. The data belong to a study of blood T cell repertoires in COVID-19. TCRdb's table, derived via immunoSEQ multiplex PCR, lists solely in-frame clones and lacks some. The sample has more than 400,000 clones; about 90% are singletons. V gene TRBV6-1 combines with J gene TRBJ1-6; 7 bases match TRBD1. This TCR was recovered from a man between 18 and 35 years old who had recovered from COVID-19. Sequencing used PBMCs or T cells enriched from blood (not recorded which). The CDR3 spells CASSETGDVYNSPLHF. The DNA for the CDR3 is TGTGCCAGCAGTGAAACAGGGGACGTCTATAATTCACCCCTCCACTTT.